Below, 30 T cell receptor beta chains from the same sample are listed, as sequenced in a study of blood T cell repertoires in COVID-19 (dated by TCRdb to 2018 to 2021). Receptor amplification or capture employed the immunoSEQ multiplex PCR assay. This immuneACCESS table, as held by TCRdb, lists in-frame sequences with V and J called but not all clones. Of the missing ones, under half trace to an unresolved V gene in checked studies; the others have no known cause. In all, the sample holds 300,000 or so clones, and more than 70% of those were seen once. In total, the top ten clones hold around 8% of the sample. Specimen: peripheral blood. The receptor set was obtained from a woman aged 45-65 years who had recovered from COVID-19.

The genes are TRBV7-2 and TRBJ2-6; D remains ambiguous. The V end lost 0 bases, the J end lost 0 bases, and 9 bases lay between the germline ends. The length of the CDR3 is 17 residues. The germline CDR1 and CDR2 sequences are SGHTA and FQGNSA. CDR3 region: CASSLAPVNSGANVLTF. The CDR3 DNA reads as TGTGCCAGCAGCTTAGCTCCAGTAAACTCTGGGGCCAACGTCCTGACTTTC. Supplemented by reference TRBV7-2 and TRBJ2-6, the full variable domain reads GAGVSQSPSNKVTEKGKDVELRCDPISGHTALYWYRQSLGQGLEFLIYFQGNSAPDKSGLPSDRFSAERTGGSVSTLTIQRTQQEDSAVYLCASSLAPVNSGANVLTFGAGSRLTVL.

The J gene is TRBJ1-1, the V gene TRBV30; 7 bases fit TRBD1. Germline CDR1 reads GTSNPN; CDR2 reads SVGIG (reference sequence). The CDR3 contains 14 residues. Trimming cost V 6 bases and J 4 bases; bases outside gene matches: 11. The CDR3 DNA is TGTGCCTGCCAGAGCAGGGGGATTGGCACTGAAGCTTTCTTT. The encoded protein is CACQSRGIGTEAFF.

This sequence joins TRBV10-3 and TRBJ1-1; D unclear. The CDR3 sequence is 13 residues long. Germline V gene sequence: CDR1 ENHRY, CDR2 SYGVKD. The V gene lost 11 bases and the J gene lost 5 bases, with 18 bases spanning the gap. CDR3 DNA: TGTGCCGTCCTAGAGGCGATTTCTACTGAAGCTTTCTTT. It encodes CAVLEAISTEAFF.

The gene calls are TRBV19 and TRBJ2-2, with D possibly being TRBD1 (6 bases). This CDR3 comprises 16 residues. V lost 6 bases and J 4 bases, leaving 18 bases between the germline ends. Germline assignment: CDR1 LNHDA and CDR2 SQIVND (reference sequence). The CDR3 bases are TGTGCCAGTAGATGGGGTGGGTCCAGGGGCACCGGGGAGCTGTTTTTT. It yields the protein CASRWGGSRGTGELFF.

The chain links TRBV4-1 to TRBJ2-1; TRBD1 matches at 9 bases. The CDR3 contains 15 residues. After removal of 2 bases from V and 6 bases from J, the junction contained 5 bases not matched to a gene. CDR1 is MGHRA, CDR2 YSYEKL, per germline. The CDR3 spells CASSQPGQGANEQFF. CDR3 bases: TGCGCCAGCAGCCAACCGGGACAGGGCGCCAATGAGCAGTTCTTC.

The V and J genes are TRBV18 and TRBJ1-4; TRBD1 might be the D (5 bases). Germline CDR1 reads KGHSH; CDR2 reads LQKENI. The CDR3 sequence is 15 residues long. Trimming removed 3 bases from V and 3 bases from J, with 11 bases in between. CDR3 coding DNA: TGTGCCAGCTCACCTGCGACAGTACCTAATGAAAAACTGTTTTTT. As protein: CASSPATVPNEKLFF. Full variable domain (rest looked up from reference TRBV18 and TRBJ1-4): NAGVMQNPRHLVRRRGQEARLRCSPMKGHSHVYWYRQLPEEGLKFMVYLQKENIIDESGMPKERFSAEFPKEGPSILRIQQVVRGDSAAYFCASSPATVPNEKLFFGSGTQLSVL.

The chain uses TRBV19 and TRBJ2-2; 7 bases line up with TRBD2. The germline gives CDR1 LNHDA, CDR2 SQIVND (reference sequence). Trimming cost V 7 bases and J 7 bases; bases outside gene matches: 12. The length of the CDR3 is 15 residues. The CDR3 is CASKRGEGIGGELFF. CDR3 DNA: TGTGCCAGTAAACGAGGGGAGGGAATTGGCGGGGAGCTGTTTTTT.

This clone has just one count. The CDR3 nucleotides read TGTGCCAGCAGCTTAGTCTCAGGGTTGTCTTTCTTT. Residues: CASSLVSGLSFF. The chain uses TRBV7-9 and TRBJ1-1, with a possible D match to TRBD1 (5 bases). The germline CDR1 and CDR2 sequences are SEHNR and FQNEAQ (reference sequence). The CDR3 length is 12 residues. Trimming left V 1 base short and J 12 bases short, with 12 bases between.

The chain is built from TRBV19 and TRBJ1-5; 7 bases agree with TRBD1. Trimming cost V 3 bases and J 0 bases; bases outside gene matches: 11. The germline V gene has CDR1 LNHDA and CDR2 SQIVND (reference sequence). The CDR3 spans 18 residues. CDR3 in amino acids: CASSIRRGRGNSNQPQHF. CDR3 coding DNA: TGTGCCAGTAGTATTAGGAGGGGGCGAGGGAATAGCAATCAGCCCCAGCATTTT. Full variable domain (outside the CDR3, taken from reference TRBV19 and TRBJ1-5): DGGITQSPKYLFRKEGQNVTLSCEQNLNHDAMYWYRQDPGQGLRLIYYSQIVNDFQKGDIAEGYSVSREKKESFPLTVTSAQKNPTAFYLCASSIRRGRGNSNQPQHFGDGTRLSIL.

The chain is built from TRBV4-1 and TRBJ1-5; 7 bases line up with TRBD1. Germline CDR1 reads MGHRA; CDR2 reads YSYEKL. V lost 0 bases and J lost 4; bases outside the gene matches: 6. The CDR3 is made up of 16 amino acids. In DNA form, the CDR3 reads TGCGCCAGCAGCCAAGATCTAATACAGGGGAATCAGCCCCAGCATTTT. As protein: CASSQDLIQGNQPQHF.

V gene TRBV2 combines with J gene TRBJ2-2, with TRBD2 matching over 9 bases. V was pared by 10 bases and J by 2 bases, with 5 bases of the junction left unmatched. Germline CDR1 is SNHLY and CDR2 is FYNNEI. CDR3 size: 14 residues. CDR3 DNA: TGTGCCACGTTAGCGGGAGTCAACACCGGGGAGCTGTTTTTT. Encoded protein: CATLAGVNTGELFF.

This chain links TRBV27 with TRBJ1-4; D remains ambiguous. The CDR3 length is 15 residues. The germline gives CDR1 MNHEY, CDR2 SMNVEV (reference sequence). The germline V and J ends were trimmed by 0 bases and 7 bases, with 12 bases remaining between them. CDR3 DNA sequence: TGTGCCAGCAGTTTATCTTCGGGTTCCGGTGAAAAACTGTTTTTT. Translating it yields CASSLSSGSGEKLFF.

This chain joins TRBV3-1 (or the pseudogene TRBV3-2) and TRBJ1-1; tentatively, D is TRBD1 (6 bases). The V end lost 3 bases, the J end lost 6 bases, and 11 bases lay between the germline ends. The CDR3 has 13 residues. CDR1 is LGHDT, CDR2 YNNKEL, per germline (reference sequence). CDR3 in DNA: TGTGCCAGCAGCCAGGTACAGGGATCTGAAGCTTTCTTT. It specifies CASSQVQGSEAFF.

The V gene is TRBV11-2, the J gene TRBJ1-1; 10 nucleotides agree with TRBD1. The CDR3 has 16 amino acids. V dropped 6 bases and J dropped 3; count of bases not matched to a gene: 10. Germline lookup yields CDR1 SGHAT and CDR2 FQNNGV. Here the CDR3 reads CASRPGTGVYDTEAFF. CDR3 in DNA: TGTGCCAGCAGACCCGGGACAGGGGTTTATGACACTGAAGCTTTCTTT.

The chain has TRBV28 and TRBJ1-6, with a tentative D call TRBD1 (5 bases). Trimming pared 6 bases from V and 10 bases from J, leaving 7 bases between. The CDR3 sequence is 11 residues long. Germline V lookup: CDR1 MDHEN, CDR2 SYDVKM. CDR3 amino acids: CASRGPSPLHF. The CDR3, as DNA: TGTGCCAGCAGGGGGCCCTCACCCCTCCACTTT.

The rearrangement links TRBV12-1 to TRBJ1-4; the D call of TRBD1 is as the table states it, not checked on the DNA. TRBV12-1 is a documented pseudogene. The CDR3 loop spans 15 amino acids. CDR3 in amino acids: CASSCGPLRGEKLFF. Here the CDR3 DNA reads TGTGCCAGCAGCTGCGGGCCTTTAAGGGGGGAAAAACTGTTTTTT.

This rearrangement joins TRBV7-8 to TRBJ1-1; maybe TRBD1 (6 bases). The CDR3 extends over 15 amino acids. Germline V gene lookup returns CDR1 SGHVS and CDR2 FQNEAQ. V was pared by 1 base and J by 4 bases, with 13 bases between. The CDR3 coding sequence is TGTGCCAGCAGCTTAGTCGGGGGGCAGGGCACTGAAGCTTTCTTT. Its protein is CASSLVGGQGTEAFF.

The chain carries TRBV9 and TRBJ2-1; tentatively, D is TRBD2 (6 bases). The CDR3 runs 14 residues. Per the germline V gene, CDR1 is SGDLS and CDR2 is YYNGEE. The ends were cut back, 0 bases at V and 9 bases at J, with 13 bases in the middle. As DNA, the CDR3 is TGTGCCAGCAGCGTAGCCCTAGCGCAGGGTGAGCAGTTCTTC. Its translation is CASSVALAQGEQFF.

The rearrangement uses TRBV28 and TRBJ1-2; 8 positions match TRBD1. The CDR3 sequence is 15 residues long. Trimming cost V 5 bases and J 4 bases; bases outside gene matches: 9. Looked up from germline, CDR1 is MDHEN and CDR2 is SYDVKM. The CDR3 protein is CASSVGQGRGYGYTF. The DNA for the CDR3 is TGTGCCAGCAGTGTAGGACAGGGCCGGGGCTATGGCTACACCTTC.

For the CDR3, the DNA is TGTGCCAGTAGTGACACAGGGTACGGGAACACTGAAGCTTTCTTT. This translates into CASSDTGYGNTEAFF. The rearrangement links TRBV19 to TRBJ1-1, with D possibly being TRBD1 (6 bases). CDR1 and CDR2 (germline): LNHDA, SQIVND (reference sequence). V was pared by 5 bases and J by 1 base, with 14 bases between. The CDR3 totals 15 residues.

In nucleotides, the CDR3 is TGTGCCAGTACAGATAGGGGGCGGCGGAACACTGAAGCTTTCTTT. Protein product: CASTDRGRRNTEAFF. This chain joins TRBV19 and TRBJ1-1, with 7 bases matching TRBD1. Germline V gene sequence: CDR1 LNHDA, CDR2 SQIVND (reference sequence). The CDR3 is 15 residues long. Losses at the gene ends were 7 bases for V and 1 base for J; bases not matched to a gene: 9.

The chain employs TRBV6-1 and TRBJ1-6; D is possibly TRBD1 (5 bases). The germline gives CDR1 MNHNS, CDR2 SASEGT. The length of the CDR3 is 15 residues. V shed 3 bases and J shed 12 bases, with 18 bases lying between them. CDR3 protein: CASSDSRTRTRPLHF. The CDR3 region has the DNA TGTGCCAGCAGTGATTCCAGGACAAGGACCCGACCCCTCCACTTT.

This clone has just one count. This chain uses TRBV11-1 with TRBJ2-2, with 7 bases aligning to TRBD2. J lost 6 bases, V lost 5 bases, and 6 bases had no gene match. Germline CDR1 reads SGHAT; CDR2 reads FQDESV (reference sequence). This CDR3 is 14 amino acids long. The DNA of the CDR3 is TGTGCCAGCAGCGCCCGACTAGCCGCCGGGGAGCTGTTTTTT. Translation gives CASSARLAAGELFF.

The CDR3 coding sequence is TGTGCCAGCAGTCAAGGACAGGGCCCCCTCTACGAGCAGTACTTC. Translation gives CASSQGQGPLYEQYF. V and J are TRBV11-2 and TRBJ2-7, with 8 bases identical to TRBD1. CDR1 is SGHAT, CDR2 FQNNGV, per germline. The CDR3 runs to 15 residues. V gave up 6 bases and J gave up 3 bases; unmatched junction bases: 10.

The V and J genes are TRBV6-5 and TRBJ2-2, with 7 bases matching TRBD1. This CDR3 region has 14 residues. The V and J ends lost 4 bases and 2 bases, in that order; junction bases with no gene match: 1. Germline lookup yields CDR1 MNHEY and CDR2 SVGAGI. The CDR3 here is CASSWDSNTGELFF. The CDR3 DNA reads as TGTGCCAGCAGTTGGGACAGTAACACCGGGGAGCTGTTTTTT.

The V call is TRBV30, the J call TRBJ2-1; 7 bases map to TRBD2. The CDR3 sequence is 12 residues long. V shed 5 bases and J 6 bases; nucleotides not matched to a gene: 4. Germline assignment: CDR1 GTSNPN and CDR2 SVGIG (reference sequence). This chain's CDR3 is CAWGLVGNEQFF. The CDR3 nucleotides are TGTGCCTGGGGACTAGTAGGCAATGAGCAGTTCTTC.

This clone was seen only once. The chain recombines TRBV4-3 with TRBJ1-4; weak D call: TRBD1 (5 bases). Germline V gene lookup returns CDR1 LGHNA and CDR2 YSLEER. The V gene lost 1 base and the J gene lost 8 bases, with 11 bases spanning the gap. CDR3 size: 14 residues. CDR3 sequence (DNA): TGCGCCAGCAGCCAAGGATGGAAGGGGGAAAAACTGTTTTTT. Its translation is CASSQGWKGEKLFF.

The CDR3 nucleotides are TGTGCCAGCAGCCCCAAGAATGGGCGCCCAAGCGGGGGGGCCTCTGGGGCCAACGTCCTGACTTTC. Amino acids: CASSPKNGRPSGGASGANVLTF. The chain has TRBV3-1 (or the pseudogene TRBV3-2) and TRBJ2-6, with 10 nucleotides matching TRBD2. From germline, CDR1 is LGHDT and CDR2 YNNKEL (reference sequence). V trimming: 4 bases; J trimming: 0 bases; junction bases outside the gene matches: 18. The CDR3 runs to 22 residues.

This clone was seen more than once but under ten times. CDR3 sequence reads: CASSESGLGNQPQHF. The CDR3 DNA is TGTGCCAGCAGTGAATCCGGGTTAGGCAATCAGCCCCAGCATTTT. V is TRBV25-1 and J is TRBJ1-5, with unresolved D. V lost 1 base, J lost 2 bases, and 9 bases lay in between. Germline-derived CDR1 and CDR2 are MGHDK and SYGVNS. There are 15 residues in the CDR3.

This clone has only a few counts. The genes are TRBV28 and TRBJ2-7, with 7 bases matching TRBD2. The CDR3 extends over 14 amino acids. Trimming removed 5 bases from V and 3 bases from J; junction bases left unmatched: 7. Germline V gene sequence: CDR1 MDHEN, CDR2 SYDVKM. The CDR3 bases are TGTGCCAGCAGTGCTAGGCTAGCGGTCTACGAGCAGTACTTC. Encoded protein: CASSARLAVYEQYF. Looking up the rest from reference TRBV28 and TRBJ2-7 gives the full variable domain: DVKVTQSSRYLVKRTGEKVFLECVQDMDHENMFWYRQDPGLGLRLIYFSYDVKMKEKGDIPEGYSVSREKKERFSLILESASTNQTSMYLCASSARLAVYEQYFGPGTRLTVT.